The 25 T cell receptor beta chains below come from one sample, sequenced in a study of blood T cell repertoires in COVID-19. The method was immunoSEQ multiplex PCR; TCRdb's version includes in-frame clones alone and lacks a portion of them. This table holds hundreds of thousands of clones, approximately 90% found once. Sample: peripheral blood. All receptors come from a woman in her forties or fifties with active or convalescent COVID-19.

V and J are TRBV20-1 and TRBJ1-2, with D tentatively TRBD1 (6 bases). Deletions cut 6 bases from V and 8 bases from J, with 13 bases between. The germline CDR1 and CDR2 sequences are DFQATT and SNEGSKA (reference sequence). This CDR3 has 11 residues. This CDR3 reads CSATGQYGYTF. DNA of the CDR3: TGCAGTGCAACCGGACAGTACGGCTACACCTTC.

The chain has TRBV7-9 and TRBJ2-2, with D maybe TRBD2 (5 bases). Germline V gives CDR1 SEHNR, CDR2 FQNEAQ (reference sequence). The germline V and J ends were trimmed by 5 bases and 7 bases, with 11 bases remaining between them. The CDR3 covers 13 residues. CDR3 nucleotide sequence: TGTGCCAGCAGCCCCCTCGAGGGCGGGGAGCTGTTTTTT. Translating gives CASSPLEGGELFF.

The chain recombines TRBV11-2 with TRBJ2-7; D gene uncertain. The V gene's germline CDR1 is SGHAT and CDR2 FQNNGV. V lost 3 bases to trimming and J lost 2 bases, with 14 bases between them. The CDR3 is made up of 15 amino acids. CDR3 protein: CASSFGRDNPYEQYF. The CDR3 DNA reads as TGTGCCAGCAGCTTTGGCAGAGACAATCCCTACGAGCAGTACTTC.

This sequence joins TRBV7-2 and TRBJ2-7; possibly TRBD2 for D (6 bases). The germline V and J ends were trimmed by 5 bases and 3 bases, with 20 bases remaining between them. Germline V gene lookup returns CDR1 SGHTA and CDR2 FQGNSA. This CDR3 has 16 residues. CDR3 sequence (DNA): TGTGCCAGCAGCCAAGGGGCCGGGAGCTATAACTACGAGCAGTACTTC. It yields the protein CASSQGAGSYNYEQYF.

V usage is TRBV27 and J usage is TRBJ1-5, with 8 bases matching TRBD1. The ends lost 2 bases at V and 4 bases at J; junction bases unmatched: 4. From germline, CDR1 is MNHEY and CDR2 SMNVEV (reference sequence). This CDR3 comprises 15 residues. DNA of the CDR3: TGTGCCAGCAGTTTAATTGGGACAGGAAATCAGCCCCAGCATTTT. Protein product: CASSLIGTGNQPQHF.

This clone was seen only once. V is TRBV6-6 and J is TRBJ1-2, with 8 bases identical to TRBD1. This CDR3 has 21 residues. V trimming: 6 bases; J trimming: 4 bases; junction bases outside the gene matches: 28. CDR1 MNHNY and CDR2 SVGAGI come from the germline V gene (reference sequence). CDR3 sequence (DNA): TGTGCCAGCAGCAAGTACGACCCTTACCGGGACAGGCGAACCTCCCCCTATGGCTACACCTTC. Protein product: CASSKYDPYRDRRTSPYGYTF.

This sequence joins TRBV19 and TRBJ2-6; possibly TRBD2 for D (5 bases). The CDR3 covers 17 residues. Trimming took 3 bases from V and 0 from J, leaving 12 bases between them. Looked up from germline, CDR1 is LNHDA and CDR2 is SQIVND (reference sequence). In DNA form, the CDR3 reads TGTGCCAGTAGTATCTGGACGGGGAACTCTGGGGCCAACGTCCTGACTTTC. The encoded protein is CASSIWTGNSGANVLTF.

The chain links TRBV5-6 to TRBJ1-2; D is possibly TRBD1 (5 bases). With 4 bases removed from V and 5 bases from J, the gap between germline ends came to 21 bases. The CDR3 contains 16 residues. In germline, CDR1 is SGHDT, CDR2 YYEEEE. The CDR3 DNA reads TGTGCCAGCAGCGCCTCTGAGAGACAGCCCCAGTATGGCTACACCTTC. This translates into CASSASERQPQYGYTF.

The chain joins TRBV19 to TRBJ1-5; no clear D gene. The CDR3 is made up of 15 amino acids. V lost 4 bases and J 0 bases, leaving 10 bases between the germline ends. Germline V CDR1 and CDR2: LNHDA, SQIVND (reference sequence). In nucleotides, the CDR3 is TGTGCCAGTAGTACCTACAGCCTTAGCAATCAGCCCCAGCATTTT. Protein product: CASSTYSLSNQPQHF.

The chain recombines TRBV6-4 with TRBJ2-3, with 10 positions matching TRBD2. Losses at the gene ends were 0 bases for V and 2 bases for J; bases not matched to a gene: 5. CDR1 is MRHNA, CDR2 SNTAGT, per germline. This CDR3 contains 17 residues. CDR3 amino acids: CASSDSASGGATDTQYF. For the CDR3, the DNA is TGTGCCAGCAGTGACTCTGCTAGCGGGGGCGCCACAGATACGCAGTATTTT.

V usage is TRBV2 and J usage is TRBJ2-7; a possible D gene is TRBD2 (5 bases). This CDR3 spans 12 amino acids. Trimming took off 10 bases at V and 3 bases at J, with 13 bases between the two ends. Germline CDR1 reads SNHLY; CDR2 reads FYNNEI. DNA of the CDR3: TGTGCCACCTCAGAGGGCTACTACGAGCAGTACTTC. This translates into CATSEGYYEQYF.

V is TRBV5-6 and J is TRBJ1-1; the D is unclear. Germline loops: CDR1 SGHDT, CDR2 YYEEEE. Trimming stripped 3 bases from V and 4 bases from J, with 16 bases between. There are 15 residues in the CDR3. CDR3 in DNA: TGTGCCAGCAGCTCCCCGACGGAGGTCGGCACTGAAGCTTTCTTT. Translating it yields CASSSPTEVGTEAFF.

For the CDR3, the DNA is TGTGCCAGCAGCCACTCCCCACCGAGACAGGGTATGAGAGTGCTATGGAATCAGCCCCAGCATTTT. Protein sequence: CASSHSPPRQGMRVLWNQPQHF. This chain connects TRBV6-6 to TRBJ1-5; 7 bases align to TRBD1. After removal of 6 bases from V and 4 bases from J, the junction contained 30 bases not matched to a gene. Per the germline V gene, CDR1 is MNHNY and CDR2 is SVGAGI (reference sequence). The CDR3 covers 22 residues.

The J gene is TRBJ2-7, the V gene TRBV6-6; D unresolved. With 3 bases removed from V and 4 bases from J, the gap between germline ends came to 19 bases. The CDR3 consists of 16 residues. Germline CDR1 MNHNY, CDR2 SVGAGI (reference sequence). In nucleotides, the CDR3 is TGTGCCAGCAGTTATCCCTCGGAGACTCCGGCTTACGAGCAGTACTTC. This codes for CASSYPSETPAYEQYF.

The chain links TRBV7-2 to TRBJ2-1; TRBD2 agrees at 14 bases. Germline CDR1 is SGHTA and CDR2 is FQGNSA. The CDR3 has 16 amino acids. Trimming cost V 1 base and J 10 bases; bases outside gene matches: 6. CDR3 nucleotides: TGTGCCAGCAGCTTAGGGGGACTAGCGGGAGTAGGCGAGCAGTTCTTC. This sequence encodes CASSLGGLAGVGEQFF.

The J gene is TRBJ2-3, the V gene TRBV15; TRBD1 is a possible D gene (6 bases). The V gene's germline CDR1 is LNHNV and CDR2 YYDKDF (reference sequence). The CDR3 sequence is 15 residues long. V was shortened by 3 bases and J by 2 bases, with 12 bases between the two germline ends. In nucleotides, the CDR3 is TGTGCCACCAGCAGCGGACAGAGATCCACAGATACGCAGTATTTT. Residues: CATSSGQRSTDTQYF.

This rearrangement joins TRBV24-1 to TRBJ1-4, with a weak D call TRBD1 (5 bases). Trimming removed 8 bases at V and 7 bases at J, with 16 bases between. Germline assignment: CDR1 KGHDR and CDR2 SFDVKD. The CDR3 is 14 amino acids. In DNA form, the CDR3 reads TGTGCCACCAAAGGGACTTTCATCCTTGAAAAACTGTTTTTT. Protein sequence: CATKGTFILEKLFF.

The rearrangement uses TRBV30 and TRBJ1-1, with 7 bases lining up with TRBD1. Germline CDR1 and CDR2: GTSNPN and SVGIG (reference sequence). This CDR3 spans 15 amino acids. V lost 3 bases, J lost 0 bases, and 7 bases stayed unmatched. For the CDR3, the DNA is TGTGCCTGGAGGCACAGGGGAGTGATGAACACTGAAGCTTTCTTT. Protein sequence: CAWRHRGVMNTEAFF.

V usage is TRBV27 and J usage is TRBJ2-6; D ambiguous. Germline CDR1 MNHEY, CDR2 SMNVEV (reference sequence). This CDR3 has 15 amino acids. V was trimmed by 3 bases and J by 1 base, leaving 7 bases between them. CDR3 nucleotide sequence: TGTGCCAGCAGTTTTCGAGTTTCTGGGGCCAACGTCCTGACTTTC. Amino acids: CASSFRVSGANVLTF.

This clone was seen once. The CDR3 DNA reads as TGTGCCAGTAGTATTTACGGGGTCGTGAACACTGAAGCTTTCTTT. This encodes CASSIYGVVNTEAFF. The chain is built from TRBV19 and TRBJ1-1; no firm D call. Trimming removed 3 bases at V and 0 bases at J, with 11 bases between. Germline lookup yields CDR1 LNHDA and CDR2 SQIVND (reference sequence). This CDR3 has 15 residues.

The chain employs TRBV28 and TRBJ1-1; D not resolved. Trimming took off 3 bases at V and 1 base at J, with 6 bases between the two ends. Germline V lookup: CDR1 MDHEN, CDR2 SYDVKM. This CDR3 has 13 residues. For the CDR3, the DNA is TGTGCCAGCAGTTTTCGGGGGAACACTGAAGCTTTCTTT. This translates into CASSFRGNTEAFF.

The chain uses TRBV5-6 and TRBJ2-1; TRBD2 matches at 12 bases. V shed 4 bases and J 1 base; nucleotides not matched to a gene: 3. Germline V CDR1 and CDR2: SGHDT, YYEEEE. There are 16 residues in the CDR3. As DNA, the CDR3 is TGTGCCAGCAGCGCCGGACTAGCGGGGTCCTACAATGAGCAGTTCTTC. This sequence encodes CASSAGLAGSYNEQFF.

The chain has TRBV4-1 and TRBJ1-2; D remains unclear. There are 13 residues in the CDR3. Germline loops: CDR1 MGHRA, CDR2 YSYEKL. V was trimmed by 1 base and J by 4 bases, leaving 7 bases between them. CDR3 amino acids: CASSQVLLYGYTF. The CDR3 coding sequence is TGCGCCAGCAGCCAAGTATTACTCTATGGCTACACCTTC.

The chain combines TRBV5-5 with TRBJ1-4; TRBD1 aligns across 8 bases. CDR1 is SGHKS and CDR2 is YYEKEE in the germline V gene (reference sequence). CDR3 length equals 15 residues. J was trimmed by 8 bases and V by 0 bases; bases with no gene match: 6. CDR3 DNA: TGTGCCAGCAGCTTGGAAGGAAACAGGGGGGAAAAACTGTTTTTT. As protein: CASSLEGNRGEKLFF.

The rearrangement links TRBV2 to TRBJ1-1; no firm D call. This CDR3 region has 12 residues. From germline, CDR1 is SNHLY and CDR2 FYNNEI. V lost 5 bases and J 7 bases, leaving 11 bases between the germline ends. Written as DNA, the CDR3 is TGTGCCAGCAGTCGCGAAACTTTTGAAGCTTTCTTT. Translation gives CASSRETFEAFF.